This T cell receptor (beta chain) was profiled in a study of blood T cell repertoires in COVID-19. Study information: Sites in the United States, Italy and Spain provided acute and convalescent COVID-19 samples. T cells, B-cell-depleted T cells, or PBMCs provided the cDNA or gDNA that served as material.

The CDR3 runs 17 residues. Germline values: CDR1 SGHRS, CDR2 YFSETQ. The V gene end was trimmed by 4 bases and the J gene end by 2 bases; junction bases not matched to a gene: 12. The method was immunoSEQ multiplex PCR; TCRdb's version includes in-frame clones alone and lacks a portion of them. The sample holds 45,000 to 55,000 clones, 89% seen once. The chain is built from TRBV5-1 and TRBJ2-1; 7 nucleotides line up with TRBD1. What was sequenced was peripheral blood. This sequence was found in an elderly woman with acute or convalescent COVID-19. CDR3: CASSRGHRGGAYNEQFF. The CDR3 nucleotides read TGCGCCAGCAGCCGGGGCCATCGAGGGGGCGCCTACAATGAGCAGTTCTTC.